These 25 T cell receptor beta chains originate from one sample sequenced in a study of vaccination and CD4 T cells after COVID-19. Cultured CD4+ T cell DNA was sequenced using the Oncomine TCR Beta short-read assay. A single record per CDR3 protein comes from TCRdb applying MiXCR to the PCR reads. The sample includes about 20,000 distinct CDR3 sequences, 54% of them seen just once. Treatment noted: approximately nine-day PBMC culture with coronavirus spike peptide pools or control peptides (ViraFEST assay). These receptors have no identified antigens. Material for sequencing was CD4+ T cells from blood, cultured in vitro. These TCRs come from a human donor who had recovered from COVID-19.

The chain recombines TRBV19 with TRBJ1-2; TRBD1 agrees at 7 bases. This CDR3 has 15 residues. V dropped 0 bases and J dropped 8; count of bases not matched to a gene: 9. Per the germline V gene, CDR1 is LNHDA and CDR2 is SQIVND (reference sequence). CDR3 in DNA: TGTGCCAGTAGTATAGATCTGGGCAGGGGGGAAGGCTACACCTTC. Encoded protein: CASSIDLGRGEGYTF.

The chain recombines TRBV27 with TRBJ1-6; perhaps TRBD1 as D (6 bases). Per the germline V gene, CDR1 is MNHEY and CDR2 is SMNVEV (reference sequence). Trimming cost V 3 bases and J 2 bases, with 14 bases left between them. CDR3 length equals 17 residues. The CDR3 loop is CASSLRGGITYNSPLHF. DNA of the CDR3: TGTGCCAGCAGTTTGAGGGGGGGGATCACCTATAATTCACCCCTCCACTTT.

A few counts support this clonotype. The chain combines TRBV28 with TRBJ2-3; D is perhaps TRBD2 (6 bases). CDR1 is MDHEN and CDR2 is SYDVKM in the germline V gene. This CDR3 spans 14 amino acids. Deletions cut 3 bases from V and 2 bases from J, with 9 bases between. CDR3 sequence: CASSLGLVTDTQYF. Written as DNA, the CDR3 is TGTGCCAGCAGTTTGGGACTGGTCACAGATACGCAGTATTTT. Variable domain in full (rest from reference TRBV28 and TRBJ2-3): DVKVTQSSRYLVKRTGEKVFLECVQDMDHENMFWYRQDPGLGLRLIYFSYDVKMKEKGDIPEGYSVSREKKERFSLILESASTNQTSMYLCASSLGLVTDTQYFGPGTRLTVL.

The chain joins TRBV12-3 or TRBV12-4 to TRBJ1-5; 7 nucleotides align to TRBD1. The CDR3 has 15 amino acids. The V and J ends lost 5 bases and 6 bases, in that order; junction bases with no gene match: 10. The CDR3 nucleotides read TGTGCCAGCAGTCCAGTGACAGGGCCCGGTCAGCCCCAGCATTTT. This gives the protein CASSPVTGPGQPQHF.

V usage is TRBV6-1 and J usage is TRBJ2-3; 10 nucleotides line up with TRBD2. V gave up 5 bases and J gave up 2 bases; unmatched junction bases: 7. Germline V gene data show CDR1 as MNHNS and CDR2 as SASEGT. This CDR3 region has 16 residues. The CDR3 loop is CASSIVAGGLTDTQYF. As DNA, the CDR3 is TGTGCCAGCAGTATCGTAGCGGGAGGCCTCACAGATACGCAGTATTTT.

CDR3 loop: CASSYPWDRVLSDTQYF. CDR3 coding DNA: TGTGCCAGCAGTTACCCGTGGGACAGGGTGTTATCAGATACGCAGTATTTT. The chain has TRBV6-2 or TRBV6-3 and TRBJ2-3, with 9 bases matching TRBD1. V trimming: 2 bases; J trimming: 4 bases; junction bases outside the gene matches: 10. The CDR3 extends over 17 amino acids. Per the germline V gene, CDR1 is MNHEY and CDR2 is SVGEGT.

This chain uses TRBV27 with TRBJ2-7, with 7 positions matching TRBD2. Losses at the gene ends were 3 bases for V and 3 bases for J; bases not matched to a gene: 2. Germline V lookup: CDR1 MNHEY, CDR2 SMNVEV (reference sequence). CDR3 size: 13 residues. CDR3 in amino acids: CASSFTGGYEQYF. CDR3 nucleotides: TGTGCCAGCAGTTTCACGGGAGGCTACGAGCAGTACTTC.

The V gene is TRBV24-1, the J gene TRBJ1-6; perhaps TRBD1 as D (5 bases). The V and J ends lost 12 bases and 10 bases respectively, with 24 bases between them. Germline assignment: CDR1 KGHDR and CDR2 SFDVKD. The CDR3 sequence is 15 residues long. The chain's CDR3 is CAPQERGVAYSPLHF. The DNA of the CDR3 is TGTGCCCCCCAGGAGAGGGGAGTTGCGTACTCACCCCTCCACTTT.

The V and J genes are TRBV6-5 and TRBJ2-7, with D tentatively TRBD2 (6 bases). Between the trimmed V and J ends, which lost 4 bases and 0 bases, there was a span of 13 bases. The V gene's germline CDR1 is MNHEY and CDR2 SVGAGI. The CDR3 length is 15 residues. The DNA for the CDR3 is TGTGCCAGCAGTTCCCGGGGTAGCGGCTCCTACGAGCAGTACTTC. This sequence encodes CASSSRGSGSYEQYF.

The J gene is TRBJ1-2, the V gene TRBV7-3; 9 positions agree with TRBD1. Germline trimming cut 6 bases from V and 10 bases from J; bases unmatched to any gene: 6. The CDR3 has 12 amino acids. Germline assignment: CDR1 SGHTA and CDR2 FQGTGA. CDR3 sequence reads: CASSTGGNDYTF. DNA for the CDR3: TGTGCCAGCAGTACAGGGGGCAATGACTACACCTTC. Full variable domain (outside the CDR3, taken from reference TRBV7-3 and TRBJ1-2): GAGVSQTPSNKVTEKGKYVELRCDPISGHTALYWYRQSLGQGPEFLIYFQGTGAADDSGLPNDRFFAVRPEGSVSTLKIQRTERGDSAVYLCASSTGGNDYTFGSGTRLTVV.

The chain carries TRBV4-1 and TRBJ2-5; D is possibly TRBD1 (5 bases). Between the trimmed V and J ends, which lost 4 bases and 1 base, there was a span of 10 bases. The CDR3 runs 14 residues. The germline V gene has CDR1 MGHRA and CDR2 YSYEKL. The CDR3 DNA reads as TGCGCCAGCAGCCCCCCGACAGTCCAAGAGACCCAGTACTTC. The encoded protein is CASSPPTVQETQYF.

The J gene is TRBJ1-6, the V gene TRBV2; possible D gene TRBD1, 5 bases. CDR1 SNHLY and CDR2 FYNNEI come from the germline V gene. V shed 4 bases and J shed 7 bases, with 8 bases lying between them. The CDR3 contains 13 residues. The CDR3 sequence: CASSARGNSPLHF. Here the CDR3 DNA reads TGTGCCAGCAGTGCCCGGGGGAATTCACCCCTCCACTTT.

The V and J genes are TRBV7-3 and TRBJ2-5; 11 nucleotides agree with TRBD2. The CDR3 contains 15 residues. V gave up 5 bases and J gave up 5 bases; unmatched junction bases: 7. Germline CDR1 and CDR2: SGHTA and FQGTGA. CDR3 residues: CASSLTSGEWETQYF. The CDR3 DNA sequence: TGTGCCAGCAGCCTGACTAGCGGGGAGTGGGAGACCCAGTACTTC.

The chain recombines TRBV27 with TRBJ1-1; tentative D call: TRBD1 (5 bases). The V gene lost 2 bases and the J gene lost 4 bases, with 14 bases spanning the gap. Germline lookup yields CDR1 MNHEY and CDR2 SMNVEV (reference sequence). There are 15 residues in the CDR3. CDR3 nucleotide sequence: TGTGCCAGCAGTTTAGGTCAGGACACCTCCACTGAAGCTTTCTTT. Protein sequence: CASSLGQDTSTEAFF.

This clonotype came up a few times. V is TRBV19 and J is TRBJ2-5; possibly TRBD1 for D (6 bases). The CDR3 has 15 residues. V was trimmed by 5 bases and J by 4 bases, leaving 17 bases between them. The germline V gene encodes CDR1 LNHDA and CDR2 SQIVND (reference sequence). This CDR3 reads CASSFSRGGGETQYF. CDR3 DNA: TGTGCCAGTAGTTTCTCCAGGGGTGGAGGAGAGACCCAGTACTTC.

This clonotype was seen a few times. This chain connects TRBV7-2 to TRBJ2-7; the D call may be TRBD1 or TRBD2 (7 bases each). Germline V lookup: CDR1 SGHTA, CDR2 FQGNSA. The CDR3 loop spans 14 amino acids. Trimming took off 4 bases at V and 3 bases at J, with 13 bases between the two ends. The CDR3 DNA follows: TGTGCCAGCAGCTCCCAGGGGGGGGGCTACGAGCAGTACTTC. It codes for CASSSQGGGYEQYF.

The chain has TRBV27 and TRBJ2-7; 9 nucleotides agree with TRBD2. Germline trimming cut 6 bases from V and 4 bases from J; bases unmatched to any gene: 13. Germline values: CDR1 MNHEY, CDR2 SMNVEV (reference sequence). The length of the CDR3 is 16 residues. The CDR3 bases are TGTGCCAGCAGAACCTTCTCAGGCGGGAGGGCATACGAGCAGTACTTC. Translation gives CASRTFSGGRAYEQYF.

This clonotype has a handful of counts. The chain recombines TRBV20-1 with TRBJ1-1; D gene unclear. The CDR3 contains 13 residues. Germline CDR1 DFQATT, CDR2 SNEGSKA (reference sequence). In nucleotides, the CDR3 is TGCAGCGCGAGGCGGGGTCGAAGGGCTGAAGCTTTCTTT. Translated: CSARRGRRAEAFF.

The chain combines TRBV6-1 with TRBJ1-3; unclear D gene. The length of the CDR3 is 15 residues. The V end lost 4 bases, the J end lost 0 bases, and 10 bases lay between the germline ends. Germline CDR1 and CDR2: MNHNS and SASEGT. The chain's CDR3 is CASSVGRYSGNTIYF. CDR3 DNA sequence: TGTGCCAGCAGTGTTGGACGGTACTCTGGAAACACCATATATTTT.

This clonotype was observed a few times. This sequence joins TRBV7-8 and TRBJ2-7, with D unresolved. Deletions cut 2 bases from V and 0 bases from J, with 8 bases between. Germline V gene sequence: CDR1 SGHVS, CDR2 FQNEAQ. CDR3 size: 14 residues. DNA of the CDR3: TGTGCCAGCAGCTTATCAGAACTCTCCTACGAGCAGTACTTC. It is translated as CASSLSELSYEQYF.

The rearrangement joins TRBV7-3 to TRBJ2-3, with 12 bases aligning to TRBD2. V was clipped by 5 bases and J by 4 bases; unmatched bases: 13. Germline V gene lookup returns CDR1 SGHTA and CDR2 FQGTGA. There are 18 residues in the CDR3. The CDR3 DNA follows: TGTGCCAGCAGCCCCATGCCCCTGACTAGCGGGAGATCAGATACGCAGTATTTT. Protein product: CASSPMPLTSGRSDTQYF.

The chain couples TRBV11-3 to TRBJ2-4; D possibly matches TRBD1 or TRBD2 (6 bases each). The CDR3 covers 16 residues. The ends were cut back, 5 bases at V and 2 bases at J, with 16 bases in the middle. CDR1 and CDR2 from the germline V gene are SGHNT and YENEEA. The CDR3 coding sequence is TGTGCCAGCAGCCCGGGGGCAGGGGCCCCCAAAAACATTCAGTACTTC. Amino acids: CASSPGAGAPKNIQYF.

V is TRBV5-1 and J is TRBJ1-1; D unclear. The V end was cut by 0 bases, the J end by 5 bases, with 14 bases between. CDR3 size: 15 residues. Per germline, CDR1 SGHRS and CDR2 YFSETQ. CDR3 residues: CASSLEVRRGTEAFF. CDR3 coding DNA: TGCGCCAGCAGCTTGGAGGTGAGGAGAGGGACTGAAGCTTTCTTT.

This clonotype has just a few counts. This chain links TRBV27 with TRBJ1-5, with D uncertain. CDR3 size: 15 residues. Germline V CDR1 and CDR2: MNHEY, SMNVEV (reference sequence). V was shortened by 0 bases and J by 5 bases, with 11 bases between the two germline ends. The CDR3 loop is CASSLSWAGDQPQHF. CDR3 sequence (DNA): TGTGCCAGCAGTTTATCGTGGGCCGGGGATCAGCCCCAGCATTTT.

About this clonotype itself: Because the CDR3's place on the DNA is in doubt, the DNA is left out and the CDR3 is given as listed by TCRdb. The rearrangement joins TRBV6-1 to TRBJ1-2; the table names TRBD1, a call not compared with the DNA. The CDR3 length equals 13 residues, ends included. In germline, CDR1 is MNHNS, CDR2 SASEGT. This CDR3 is CASTSVTVTGYTF.